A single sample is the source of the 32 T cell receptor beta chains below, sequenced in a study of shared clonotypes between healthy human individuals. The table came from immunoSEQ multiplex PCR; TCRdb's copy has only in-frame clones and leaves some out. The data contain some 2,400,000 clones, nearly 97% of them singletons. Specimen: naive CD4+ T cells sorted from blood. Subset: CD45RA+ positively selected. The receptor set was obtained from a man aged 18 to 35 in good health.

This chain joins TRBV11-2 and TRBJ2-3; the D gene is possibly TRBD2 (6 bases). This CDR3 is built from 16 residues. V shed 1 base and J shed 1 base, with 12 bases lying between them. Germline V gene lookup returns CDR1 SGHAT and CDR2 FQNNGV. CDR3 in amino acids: CASSLGEVPGTDTQYF. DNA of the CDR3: TGTGCCAGCAGCTTAGGGGAGGTGCCCGGCACAGATACGCAGTATTTT.

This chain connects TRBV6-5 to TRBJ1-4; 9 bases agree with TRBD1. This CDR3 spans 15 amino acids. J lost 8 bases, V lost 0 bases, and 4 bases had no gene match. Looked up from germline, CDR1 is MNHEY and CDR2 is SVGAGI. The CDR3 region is CASSYSSTGGEKLFF. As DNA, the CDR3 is TGTGCCAGCAGTTACTCTTCCACAGGGGGCGAAAAACTGTTTTTT.

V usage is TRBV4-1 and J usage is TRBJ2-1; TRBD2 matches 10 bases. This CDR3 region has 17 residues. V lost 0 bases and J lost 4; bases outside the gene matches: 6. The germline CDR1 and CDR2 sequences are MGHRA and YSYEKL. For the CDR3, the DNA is TGCGCCAGCAGCCAAGAACCTAGCGGGGGCCGTTACAATGAGCAGTTCTTC. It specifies CASSQEPSGGRYNEQFF.

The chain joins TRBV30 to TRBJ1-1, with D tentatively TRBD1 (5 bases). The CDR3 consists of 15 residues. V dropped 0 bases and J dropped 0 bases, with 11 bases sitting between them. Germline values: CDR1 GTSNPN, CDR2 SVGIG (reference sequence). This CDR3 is CAWSVGGTLNTEAFF. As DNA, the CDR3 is TGTGCCTGGAGTGTCGGGGGTACTTTGAACACTGAAGCTTTCTTT. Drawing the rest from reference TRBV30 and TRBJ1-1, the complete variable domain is SQTIHQWPATLVQPVGSPLSLECTVEGTSNPNLYWYRQAAGRGLQLLFYSVGIGQISSEVPQNLSASRPQDRQFILSSKKLLLSDSGFYLCAWSVGGTLNTEAFFGQGTRLTVV.

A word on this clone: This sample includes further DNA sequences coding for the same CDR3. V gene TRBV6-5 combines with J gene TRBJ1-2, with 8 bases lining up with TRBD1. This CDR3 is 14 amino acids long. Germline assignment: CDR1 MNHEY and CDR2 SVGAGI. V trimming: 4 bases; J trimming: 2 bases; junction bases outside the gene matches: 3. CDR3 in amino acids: CASSFQGANYGYTF. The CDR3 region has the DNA TGTGCCAGCAGTTTTCAGGGGGCCAACTATGGCTACACCTTC.

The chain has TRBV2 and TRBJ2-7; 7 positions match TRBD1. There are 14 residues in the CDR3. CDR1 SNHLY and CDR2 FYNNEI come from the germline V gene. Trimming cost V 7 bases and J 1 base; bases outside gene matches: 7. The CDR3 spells CASKAQGPSYEQYF. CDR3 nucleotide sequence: TGTGCCAGCAAAGCACAGGGGCCTTCCTACGAGCAGTACTTC.

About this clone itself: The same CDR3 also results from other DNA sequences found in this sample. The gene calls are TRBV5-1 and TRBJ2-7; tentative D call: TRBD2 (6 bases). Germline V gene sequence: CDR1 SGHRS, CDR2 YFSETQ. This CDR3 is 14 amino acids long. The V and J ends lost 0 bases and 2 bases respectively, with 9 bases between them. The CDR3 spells CASSLAGTAYEQYF. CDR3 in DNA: TGCGCCAGCAGCTTGGCAGGGACTGCCTACGAGCAGTACTTC. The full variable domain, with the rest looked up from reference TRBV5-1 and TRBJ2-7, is KAGVTQTPRYLIKTRGQQVTLSCSPISGHRSVSWYQQTPGQGLQFLFEYFSETQRNKGNFPGRFSGRQFSNSRSEMNVSTLELGDSALYLCASSLAGTAYEQYFGPGTRLTVT.

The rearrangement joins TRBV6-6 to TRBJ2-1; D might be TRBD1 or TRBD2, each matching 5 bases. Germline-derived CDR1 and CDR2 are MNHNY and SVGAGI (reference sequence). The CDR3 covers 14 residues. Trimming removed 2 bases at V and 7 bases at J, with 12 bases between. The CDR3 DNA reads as TGTGCCAGCAGTTACGTCAGGGAGAGGAATGAGCAGTTCTTC. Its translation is CASSYVRERNEQFF.

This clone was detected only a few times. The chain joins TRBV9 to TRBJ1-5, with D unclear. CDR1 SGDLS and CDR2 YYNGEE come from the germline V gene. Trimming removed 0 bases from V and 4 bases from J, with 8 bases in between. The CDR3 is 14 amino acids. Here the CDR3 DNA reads TGTGCCAGCAGCGTAGAGGCAGTGAATCAGCCCCAGCATTTT. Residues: CASSVEAVNQPQHF.

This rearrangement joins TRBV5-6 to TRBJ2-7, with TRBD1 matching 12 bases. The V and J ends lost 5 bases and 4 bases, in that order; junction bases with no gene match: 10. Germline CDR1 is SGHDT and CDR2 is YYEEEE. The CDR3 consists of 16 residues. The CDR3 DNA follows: TGTGCCAGCAGTTTTTTCGGGACAGGGGGCGGGTACGAGCAGTACTTC. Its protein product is CASSFFGTGGGYEQYF.

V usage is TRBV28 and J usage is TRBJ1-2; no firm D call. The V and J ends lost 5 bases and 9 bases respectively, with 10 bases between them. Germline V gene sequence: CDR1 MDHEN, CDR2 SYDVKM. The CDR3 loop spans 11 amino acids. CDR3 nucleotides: TGTGCCAGCAGTGACCCACCGCGCTACACCTTC. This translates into CASSDPPRYTF.

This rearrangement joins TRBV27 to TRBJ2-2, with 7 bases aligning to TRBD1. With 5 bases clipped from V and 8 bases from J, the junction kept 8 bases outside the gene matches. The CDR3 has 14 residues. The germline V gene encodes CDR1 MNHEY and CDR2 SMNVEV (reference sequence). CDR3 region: CASSGNRGLGELFF. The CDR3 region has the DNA TGTGCCAGCAGTGGTAACAGGGGTTTGGGGGAGCTGTTTTTT.

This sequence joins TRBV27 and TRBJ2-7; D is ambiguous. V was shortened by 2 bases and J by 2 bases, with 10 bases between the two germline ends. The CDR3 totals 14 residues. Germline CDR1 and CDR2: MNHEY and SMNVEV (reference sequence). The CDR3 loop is CASSLPETAYEQYF. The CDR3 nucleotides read TGTGCCAGCAGTTTACCGGAAACCGCCTACGAGCAGTACTTC.

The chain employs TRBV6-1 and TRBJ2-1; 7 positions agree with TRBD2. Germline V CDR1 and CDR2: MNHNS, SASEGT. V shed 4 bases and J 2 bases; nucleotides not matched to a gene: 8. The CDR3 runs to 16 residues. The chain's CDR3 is CASSGNLAAPYNEQFF. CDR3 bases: TGTGCCAGCAGTGGGAACCTAGCGGCCCCCTACAATGAGCAGTTCTTC.

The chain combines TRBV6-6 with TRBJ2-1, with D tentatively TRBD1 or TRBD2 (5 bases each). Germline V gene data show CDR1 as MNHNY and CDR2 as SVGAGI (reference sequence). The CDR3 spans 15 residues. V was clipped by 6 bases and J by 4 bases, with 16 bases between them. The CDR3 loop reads CASSPDWGLYNEQFF. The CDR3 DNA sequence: TGTGCCAGCAGCCCAGACTGGGGGTTGTACAATGAGCAGTTCTTC.

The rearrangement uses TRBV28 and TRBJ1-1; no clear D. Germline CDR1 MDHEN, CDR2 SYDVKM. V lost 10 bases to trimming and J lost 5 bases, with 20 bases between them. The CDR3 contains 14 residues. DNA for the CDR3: TGTGCCACCTACCGGCCCGGGGAATCAACTGAAGCTTTCTTT. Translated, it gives CATYRPGESTEAFF.

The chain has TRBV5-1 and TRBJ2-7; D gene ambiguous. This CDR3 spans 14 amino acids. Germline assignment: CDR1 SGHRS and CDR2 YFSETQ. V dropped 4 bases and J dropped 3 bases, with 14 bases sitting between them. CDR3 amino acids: CASSLEVWGYEQYF. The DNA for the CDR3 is TGCGCCAGCAGCCTGGAAGTTTGGGGCTACGAGCAGTACTTC.

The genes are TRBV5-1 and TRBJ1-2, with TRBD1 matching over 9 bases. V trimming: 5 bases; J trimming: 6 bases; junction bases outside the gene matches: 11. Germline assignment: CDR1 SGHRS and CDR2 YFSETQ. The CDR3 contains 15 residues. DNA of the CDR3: TGCGCCAGCAGTTCGACACCGGGACAGGGCAATGGCTACACCTTC. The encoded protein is CASSSTPGQGNGYTF.

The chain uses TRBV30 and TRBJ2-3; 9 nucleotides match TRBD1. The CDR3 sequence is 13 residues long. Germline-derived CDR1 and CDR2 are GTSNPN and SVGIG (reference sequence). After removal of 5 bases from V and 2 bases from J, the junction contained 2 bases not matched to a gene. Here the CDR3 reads CAWGQGNTDTQYF. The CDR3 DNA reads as TGTGCCTGGGGACAGGGGAACACAGATACGCAGTATTTT.

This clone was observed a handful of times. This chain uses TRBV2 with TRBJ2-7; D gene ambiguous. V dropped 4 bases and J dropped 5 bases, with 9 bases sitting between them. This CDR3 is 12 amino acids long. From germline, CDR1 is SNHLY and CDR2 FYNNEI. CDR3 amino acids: CASSVVTNEQYF. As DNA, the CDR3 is TGTGCCAGCAGTGTGGTAACGAACGAGCAGTACTTC.

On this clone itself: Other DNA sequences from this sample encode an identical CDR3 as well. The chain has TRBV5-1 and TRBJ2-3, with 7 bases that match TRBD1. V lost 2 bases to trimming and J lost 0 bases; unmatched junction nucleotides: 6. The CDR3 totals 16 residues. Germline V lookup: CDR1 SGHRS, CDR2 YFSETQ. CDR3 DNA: TGCGCCAGCAGCTTCACGGGGACAGCTAGCACAGATACGCAGTATTTT. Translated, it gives CASSFTGTASTDTQYF.

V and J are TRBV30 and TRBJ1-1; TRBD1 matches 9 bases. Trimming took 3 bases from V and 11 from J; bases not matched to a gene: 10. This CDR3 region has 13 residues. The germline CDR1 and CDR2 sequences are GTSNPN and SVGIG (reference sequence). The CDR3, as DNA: TGTGCCTGGAGCACAGGCTGGGACAGGGAGGCTTTCTTT. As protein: CAWSTGWDREAFF.

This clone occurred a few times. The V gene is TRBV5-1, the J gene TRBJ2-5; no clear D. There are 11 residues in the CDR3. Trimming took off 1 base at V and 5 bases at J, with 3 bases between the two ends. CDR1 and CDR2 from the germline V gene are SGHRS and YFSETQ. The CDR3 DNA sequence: TGCGCCAGCAGCTTGATGGAGACCCAGTACTTC. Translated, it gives CASSLMETQYF.

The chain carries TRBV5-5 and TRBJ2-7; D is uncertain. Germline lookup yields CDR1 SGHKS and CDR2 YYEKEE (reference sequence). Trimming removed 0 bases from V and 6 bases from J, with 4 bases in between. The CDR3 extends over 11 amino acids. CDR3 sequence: CASSLVGEQYF. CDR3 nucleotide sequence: TGTGCCAGCAGCTTGGTGGGCGAGCAGTACTTC.

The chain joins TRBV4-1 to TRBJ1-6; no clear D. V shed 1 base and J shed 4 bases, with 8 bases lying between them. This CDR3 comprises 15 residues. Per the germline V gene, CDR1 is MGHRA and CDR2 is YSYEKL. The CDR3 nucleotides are TGCGCCAGCAGCCAAGTATGGCAGTATAATTCACCCCTCCACTTT. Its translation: CASSQVWQYNSPLHF.

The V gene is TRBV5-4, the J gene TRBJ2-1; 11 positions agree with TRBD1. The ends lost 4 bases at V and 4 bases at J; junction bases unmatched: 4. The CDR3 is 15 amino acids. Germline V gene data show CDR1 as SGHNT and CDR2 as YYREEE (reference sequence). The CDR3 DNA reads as TGTGCCAGCAGCGAGGACAGGGGGCTTTACAATGAGCAGTTCTTC. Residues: CASSEDRGLYNEQFF. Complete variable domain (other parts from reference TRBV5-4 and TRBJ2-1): ETGVTQSPTHLIKTRGQQVTLRCSSQSGHNTVSWYQQALGQGPQFIFQYYREEENGRGNFPPRFSGLQFPNYSSELNVNALELDDSALYLCASSEDRGLYNEQFFGPGTRLTVL.

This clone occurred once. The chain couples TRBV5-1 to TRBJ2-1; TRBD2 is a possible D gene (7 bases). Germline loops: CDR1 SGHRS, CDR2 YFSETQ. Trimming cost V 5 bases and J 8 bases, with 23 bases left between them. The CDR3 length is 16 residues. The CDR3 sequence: CASRWMEGGPRHEQFF. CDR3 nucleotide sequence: TGCGCCAGCAGGTGGATGGAGGGGGGGCCCCGCCATGAGCAGTTCTTC.

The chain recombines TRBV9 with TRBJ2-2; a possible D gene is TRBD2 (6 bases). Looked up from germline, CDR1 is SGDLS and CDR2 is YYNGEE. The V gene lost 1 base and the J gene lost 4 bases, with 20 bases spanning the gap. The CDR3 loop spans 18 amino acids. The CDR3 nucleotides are TGTGCCAGCAGCGTACATGGTACGGCGGGGACGAGCACCGGGGAGCTGTTTTTT. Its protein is CASSVHGTAGTSTGELFF.

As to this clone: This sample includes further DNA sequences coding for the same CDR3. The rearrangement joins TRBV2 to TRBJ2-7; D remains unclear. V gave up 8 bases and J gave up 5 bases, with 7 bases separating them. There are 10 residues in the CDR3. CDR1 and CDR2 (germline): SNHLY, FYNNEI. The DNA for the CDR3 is TGTGCCAGCGGAAGACACGAGCAGTACTTC. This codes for CASGRHEQYF.

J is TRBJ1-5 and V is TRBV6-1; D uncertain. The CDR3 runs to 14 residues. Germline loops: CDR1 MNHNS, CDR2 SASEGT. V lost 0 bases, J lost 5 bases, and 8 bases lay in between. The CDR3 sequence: CASSEAGSYQPQHF. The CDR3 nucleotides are TGTGCCAGCAGTGAAGCTGGCAGTTATCAGCCCCAGCATTTT.

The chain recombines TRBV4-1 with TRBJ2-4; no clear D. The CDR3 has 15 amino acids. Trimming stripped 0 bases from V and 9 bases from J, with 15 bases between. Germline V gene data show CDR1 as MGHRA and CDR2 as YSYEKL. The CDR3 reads CASSQDPGNVGIQYF. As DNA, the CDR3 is TGCGCCAGCAGCCAAGATCCTGGAAACGTGGGCATTCAGTACTTC.

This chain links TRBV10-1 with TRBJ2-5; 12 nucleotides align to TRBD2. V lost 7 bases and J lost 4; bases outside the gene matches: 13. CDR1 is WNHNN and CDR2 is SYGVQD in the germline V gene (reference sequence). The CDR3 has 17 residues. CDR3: CASKNPTSGSWGETQYF. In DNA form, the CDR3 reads TGCGCCAGCAAGAACCCGACTAGCGGGAGCTGGGGAGAGACCCAGTACTTC.